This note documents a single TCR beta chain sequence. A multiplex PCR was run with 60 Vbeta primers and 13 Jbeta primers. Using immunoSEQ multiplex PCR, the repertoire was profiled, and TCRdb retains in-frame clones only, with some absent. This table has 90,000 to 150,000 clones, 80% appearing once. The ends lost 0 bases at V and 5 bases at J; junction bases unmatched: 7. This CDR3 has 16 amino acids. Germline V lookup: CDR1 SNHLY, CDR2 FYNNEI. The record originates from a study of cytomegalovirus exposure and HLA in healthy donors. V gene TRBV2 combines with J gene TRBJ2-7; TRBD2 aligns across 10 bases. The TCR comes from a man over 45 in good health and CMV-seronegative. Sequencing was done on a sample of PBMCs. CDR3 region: CASSEAPGLAAHEQYF. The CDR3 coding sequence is TGTGCCAGCAGTGAAGCGCCCGGACTAGCGGCCCACGAGCAGTACTTC. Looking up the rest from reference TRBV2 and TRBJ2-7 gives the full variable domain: EPEVTQTPSHQVTQMGQEVILRCVPISNHLYFYWYRQILGQKVEFLVSFYNNEISEKSEIFDDQFSVERPDGSNFTLKIRSTKLEDSAMYFCASSEAPGLAAHEQYFGPGTRLTVT.